Following are 27 T cell receptor beta chains from one sample sequenced in a study of blood T cells in healthy people across ages (dated by TCRdb to about 2015). The method was 5' RACE. TCRdb shows the sequencer as Illumina HiSeq 2500. The second PCR ran for roughly 7 to 11 cycles and used a J-beta primer mix along with a sample-barcoded 5' primer. The raw public data were reprocessed by TCRdb itself: fastp quality trimming at Q25, MiXCR clonotype calling, in-frame beta chains only. A single entry per CDR3 protein holds the most common genes and DNA from its merged rows. The sample has 1.5 million to 2 million distinct CDR3 sequences on record, about 31% of them singletons. The biggest ten clones account for roughly 10% of the sample. Source material: blood. These receptors all stem from a woman in her thirties in good health.

This clonotype was observed a handful of times. The chain recombines TRBV2 with TRBJ2-1; D gene ambiguous. The CDR3 has 13 amino acids. Germline CDR1 SNHLY, CDR2 FYNNEI. Between the trimmed V and J ends, which lost 8 bases and 2 bases, there was a span of 10 bases. The chain's CDR3 is CASFQGPYNEQFF. In DNA form, the CDR3 reads TGTGCCAGCTTCCAAGGCCCCTACAATGAGCAGTTCTTC.

V gene TRBV28 combines with J gene TRBJ2-5, with TRBD1 matching over 8 bases. CDR1 and CDR2 (germline): MDHEN, SYDVKM. After removal of 4 bases from V and 5 bases from J, the junction contained 15 bases not matched to a gene. This CDR3 has 17 residues. Here the CDR3 DNA reads TGTGCCAGCAGTTCCGGACAGGGAAAAAGGAGTATGGAGACCCAGTACTTC. It translates to CASSSGQGKRSMETQYF.

CDR3 bases: TGCGCCAGCAGCAACCGAGGGCGGGGGTCCCAAGAGACCCAGTACTTC. Translated, it gives CASSNRGRGSQETQYF. The chain recombines TRBV5-1 with TRBJ2-5; 7 bases are a match to TRBD2. Germline V gene sequence: CDR1 SGHRS, CDR2 YFSETQ. The length of the CDR3 is 16 residues. Trimming removed 4 bases from V and 1 base from J; junction bases left unmatched: 10.

This clonotype was observed a few times. V and J are TRBV20-1 and TRBJ2-3; D is unclear. V lost 3 bases, J lost 0 bases, and 13 bases lay in between. CDR3 length equals 15 residues. CDR1 is DFQATT and CDR2 is SNEGSKA in the germline V gene (reference sequence). CDR3 nucleotides: TGCAGTGCTAGGTACCGCGGCAGTAGCACAGATACGCAGTATTTT. It encodes CSARYRGSSTDTQYF.

The chain combines TRBV6-6 with TRBJ1-2; D may be TRBD1 (6 bases). The CDR3 runs 15 residues. Per the germline V gene, CDR1 is MNHNY and CDR2 is SVGAGI (reference sequence). V dropped 5 bases and J dropped 7 bases, with 20 bases sitting between them. CDR3 sequence (DNA): TGTGCCAGCAGTCGAGAGCCTACAGGGCAAGGTGGCTACACCTTC. Translated: CASSREPTGQGGYTF.

This clonotype was counted at least ten times. The J gene is TRBJ2-7, the V gene TRBV5-5, with D maybe TRBD1 (5 bases). The CDR3 extends over 14 amino acids. The V gene lost 0 bases and the J gene lost 6 bases, with 13 bases spanning the gap. Germline CDR1 is SGHKS and CDR2 is YYEKEE (reference sequence). The CDR3 loop reads CASSLAAGYSEQYF. The CDR3, as DNA: TGTGCCAGCAGCTTGGCAGCAGGGTATTCCGAGCAGTACTTC.

As for this clonotype: A read error may produce the germline difference seen at one junction end. J is TRBJ2-5 and V is TRBV5-1; no definite D call. Germline V lookup: CDR1 SGHRS, CDR2 YFSETQ. The CDR3 is 16 amino acids. DNA of the CDR3: TGCGCCAGCAGCTTGGACGCGCGAACGTACCAAGAGACCCGGTACTTC. Its translation is CASSLDARTYQETRYF. Variable domain in full (rest from reference TRBV5-1 and TRBJ2-5): KAGVTQTPRYLIKTRGQQVTLSCSPISGHRSVSWYQQTPGQGLQFLFEYFSETQRNKGNFPGRFSGRQFSNSRSEMNVSTLELGDSALYLCASSLDARTYQETRYFGPGTRLLVL.

This clonotype was counted a few times. The gene calls are TRBV5-1 and TRBJ2-1, with TRBD1 matching 9 bases. With V trimmed by 3 bases and J by 6 bases, 7 bases remained unmatched. Germline V lookup: CDR1 SGHRS, CDR2 YFSETQ. The CDR3 length is 15 residues. The CDR3 region is CASSWGQGPFNEQFF. CDR3 coding DNA: TGCGCCAGCAGCTGGGGACAGGGACCTTTCAATGAGCAGTTCTTC.

This clonotype was recorded once. The chain combines TRBV28 with TRBJ1-2; 8 bases map to TRBD1. Trimming cost V 6 bases and J 7 bases; bases outside gene matches: 10. The CDR3 loop spans 14 amino acids. CDR1 and CDR2 (germline): MDHEN, SYDVKM. In DNA, the CDR3 is TGTGCCAGCAGAGTTAGGGGACAGGCCGGTGGCTACACCTTC. It specifies CASRVRGQAGGYTF.

The chain links TRBV29-1 to TRBJ1-5; TRBD1 agrees at 7 bases. Germline values: CDR1 SQVTM, CDR2 ANQGSEA. J lost 1 base, V lost 5 bases, and 2 bases had no gene match. The CDR3 spans 13 residues. In nucleotides, the CDR3 is TGCAGCGTTCAACAGGGGAGCAATCAGCCCCAGCATTTT. Translated, it gives CSVQQGSNQPQHF.

About this clonotype itself: A much larger clone lies a single base off, so this may be a read error. CDR3 coding DNA: TGTGCCAGCGGCCACGGGGGTGATCGGCCCCAGCATTTT. Protein sequence: CASGHGGDRPQHF. This chain uses TRBV12-3 or TRBV12-4 with TRBJ1-5; possibly TRBD1 for D (5 bases). This CDR3 region has 13 residues. Trimming took off 8 bases at V and 9 bases at J, with 17 bases between the two ends.

This chain connects TRBV11-2 to TRBJ2-7; possible D gene TRBD1, 6 bases. CDR1 and CDR2 from the germline V gene are SGHAT and FQNNGV. V was trimmed by 3 bases and J by 5 bases, leaving 20 bases between them. CDR3 size: 16 residues. This CDR3 is CASSLATWDIRDEQYF. The CDR3 coding sequence is TGTGCCAGCAGCTTGGCGACCTGGGACATACGTGACGAGCAGTACTTC.

This clonotype has more than one count but fewer than ten. The chain combines TRBV7-2 with TRBJ2-1, with 10 bases matching TRBD2. Looked up from germline, CDR1 is SGHTA and CDR2 is FQGNSA. Losses at the gene ends were 3 bases for V and 9 bases for J; bases not matched to a gene: 14. CDR3 length: 17 residues. The CDR3 coding sequence is TGTGCCAGCAGCTTCGACAGGGTGAGCGGGAGGGTGAGTGAGCAGTTCTTC. Translated: CASSFDRVSGRVSEQFF.

This clonotype has only a few counts. V and J are TRBV29-1 and TRBJ2-7, with D maybe TRBD2 (6 bases). CDR1 SQVTM and CDR2 ANQGSEA come from the germline V gene. This CDR3 region has 13 residues. Between the trimmed V and J ends, which lost 5 bases and 2 bases, there was a span of 13 bases. CDR3 protein: CSVSGGLTYEQYF. CDR3 bases: TGCAGCGTTTCGGGCGGACTAACCTACGAGCAGTACTTC.

A few counts support this clonotype. The chain recombines TRBV20-1 with TRBJ2-7; no clear D gene. V shed 0 bases and J shed 1 base, with 13 bases lying between them. Germline lookup yields CDR1 DFQATT and CDR2 SNEGSKA (reference sequence). The CDR3 has 15 residues. The chain's CDR3 is CSARDPNRPSYEQYF. CDR3 nucleotides: TGCAGTGCTAGAGATCCCAACCGACCATCCTACGAGCAGTACTTC.

This sequence joins TRBV20-1 and TRBJ2-1; 9 bases align to TRBD2. The germline gives CDR1 DFQATT, CDR2 SNEGSKA (reference sequence). J gave up 8 bases and V 0 bases, and 8 bases lay outside the gene matches. CDR3 length: 15 residues. CDR3 in amino acids: CSARDAAGGYDEQFF. CDR3 nucleotide sequence: TGCAGTGCTAGAGATGCGGCGGGGGGGTACGATGAGCAGTTCTTC.

A word on this clonotype: This sequence may be a read error, since a much larger clone differs from it by one base. V and J are TRBV5-1 and TRBJ2-1; TRBD2 agrees at 13 bases. The CDR3 is made up of 15 amino acids. CDR1 and CDR2 from the germline V gene are SGHRS and YFSETQ. In nucleotides, the CDR3 is TGCGCCGGCAGCTCGGGACTAGCGGGGAACAATGAGCAGTTCTTC. Its translation: CAGSSGLAGNNEQFF.

As for this clonotype: As the CDR3 is not closed by the conserved phenylalanine or tryptophan, this likely results from a read error. The rearrangement links TRBV5-1 to TRBJ2-5, with 11 positions matching TRBD1. The V gene end was trimmed by 4 bases and the J gene end by 5 bases; junction bases not matched to a gene: 1. The CDR3 is 13 residues long. CDR1 is SGHRS and CDR2 is YFSETQ in the germline V gene. The CDR3 coding sequence is TGCGCCAGCAGCCGGGACAGGGGGGAGACCCAGTACTTA. Translation: CASSRDRGETQYL.

The V gene is TRBV4-1, the J gene TRBJ2-3; D call uncertain. From germline, CDR1 is MGHRA and CDR2 YSYEKL. The CDR3 has 14 amino acids. V was clipped by 6 bases and J by 2 bases, with 12 bases between them. This chain's CDR3 is CASRLTPYTDTQYF. The CDR3 DNA is TGCGCCAGCAGACTAACCCCTTACACAGATACGCAGTATTTT.

The J gene is TRBJ1-1, the V gene TRBV5-1; unclear D gene. Looked up from germline, CDR1 is SGHRS and CDR2 is YFSETQ. There are 13 residues in the CDR3. Trimming removed 0 bases at V and 11 bases at J, with 14 bases between. In DNA form, the CDR3 reads TGCGCCAGCAGCTTGGAAGATTGGACCGGGGCTTTCTTT. Translating gives CASSLEDWTGAFF.

V and J are TRBV7-9 and TRBJ2-2, with TRBD2 matching over 9 bases. Per the germline V gene, CDR1 is SEHNR and CDR2 is FQNEAQ (reference sequence). V was clipped by 5 bases and J by 5 bases; unmatched bases: 9. There are 16 residues in the CDR3. In nucleotides, the CDR3 is TGTGCCAGCAGCCCTCGGCGCGGGAGGGATACCGGGGAGCTGTTTTTT. This sequence encodes CASSPRRGRDTGELFF.

Comments on this clonotype: One end of the junction varies from germline; a read error may be responsible. The V and J genes are TRBV27 and TRBJ2-1; D remains unclear. Per the germline V gene, CDR1 is MNHEY and CDR2 is SMNVEV (reference sequence). The CDR3 runs 11 residues. CDR3 nucleotide sequence: TGTGCCAGCAGTGTGGGGTATGAGCGGTTCTTC. It is translated as CASSVGYERFF.

This clonotype was picked up many times. The chain combines TRBV5-1 with TRBJ2-1; 7 nucleotides match TRBD2. Germline V lookup: CDR1 SGHRS, CDR2 YFSETQ. With V trimmed by 0 bases and J by 8 bases, 8 bases remained unmatched. This CDR3 contains 15 residues. CDR3 residues: CASSLEAGEIDEQFF. CDR3 DNA: TGCGCCAGCAGCTTGGAGGCGGGAGAGATCGATGAGCAGTTCTTC.

Worth noting for this clonotype: A single base separates this from a much larger clone, so it may be a read error. The V call is TRBV3-1, the J call TRBJ1-2; a possible D gene is TRBD1 (5 bases). The CDR3 covers 13 residues. The germline gives CDR1 LGHDT, CDR2 YNNKEL (reference sequence). V dropped 5 bases and J dropped 4 bases, with 11 bases sitting between them. The CDR3 loop is CASSSGRIYGYTF. CDR3 DNA: TGTGCCAGCAGCTCGGGACGGATCTATGGCTACACCTTC.

The chain recombines TRBV6-1 with TRBJ1-2; D not certain. The germline CDR1 and CDR2 sequences are MNHNS and SASEGT. Trimming removed 3 bases at V and 4 bases at J, with 24 bases between. The CDR3 extends over 18 amino acids. The CDR3 nucleotides are TGTGCCAGCAGTGACCATGTTTTCGGACCAGATGGGGTCTATGGCTACACCTTC. It specifies CASSDHVFGPDGVYGYTF.

This chain uses TRBV13 with TRBJ1-2; D is undetermined. The germline gives CDR1 PRHDT, CDR2 FYEKMQ (reference sequence). The CDR3 has 17 residues. The V end was cut by 5 bases, the J end by 4 bases, with 23 bases between. The CDR3 region has the DNA TGTGCCAGCAGCCAACCGGTTCCGGGCGATAAGGTCTATGGCTACACCTTC. It yields the protein CASSQPVPGDKVYGYTF.

Ten or more counts support this clonotype. The chain combines TRBV29-1 with TRBJ2-1; 9 positions match TRBD2. CDR1 SQVTM and CDR2 ANQGSEA come from the germline V gene. J lost 11 bases, V lost 1 base, and 3 bases had no gene match. The CDR3 extends over 12 amino acids. The CDR3 bases are TGCAGCGTTGAAGGGGGGACTAGCAAGCAGTTCTTC. Protein product: CSVEGGTSKQFF.